These 30 T cell receptor beta chains share one sample of origin, sequenced in a study of blood T cell repertoires in COVID-19 (dated by TCRdb to 2019 to 2021). Libraries were prepared through the immunoSEQ multiplex PCR assay. TCRdb holds this immuneACCESS table with in-frame rearrangements only. Some clones are missing; in checked studies, unresolved V genes explain under half, and the rest has no known cause. Present in this sample are about 68,000 clones, roughly 90% of which were seen just once. Roughly 7.3% of the sample is taken by the ten largest. The source material was peripheral blood. These receptors were obtained from a man between 35 and 55 years old with COVID-19, enrolled during active disease.

The chain carries TRBV3-1 (or the pseudogene TRBV3-2) and TRBJ2-3; 9 positions match TRBD2. The CDR3 is 13 amino acids. CDR1 LGHDT and CDR2 YNNKEL come from the germline V gene (reference sequence). The V gene end was trimmed by 0 bases and the J gene end by 14 bases; junction bases not matched to a gene: 6. The DNA for the CDR3 is TGTGCCAGCAGCCAAGAGGGACTAGCCCGTAGGTATTTT. It specifies CASSQEGLARRYF.

The genes are TRBV7-6 and TRBJ2-2, with a weak D call TRBD2 (7 bases). This CDR3 is built from 15 residues. V shed 0 bases and J shed 5 bases, with 10 bases lying between them. The V gene's germline CDR1 is SGHVS and CDR2 FNYEAQ. The CDR3 here is CASSLAGGQTGELFF. DNA of the CDR3: TGTGCCAGCAGCTTAGCGGGGGGGCAGACCGGGGAGCTGTTTTTT.

The V and J genes are TRBV12-3 or TRBV12-4 and TRBJ2-2; D is perhaps TRBD2 (5 bases). The ends were cut back, 4 bases at V and 9 bases at J, with 12 bases in the middle. The CDR3 spans 13 residues. In DNA form, the CDR3 reads TGTGCCAGCAGTTCACCCGGGAATAGGGAGCTGTTTTTT. The encoded protein is CASSSPGNRELFF.

The CDR3, as DNA: TGTGCCAGCAGGTCCGAACCGGGACTAACCTACGAGCAGTACTTC. Amino acids: CASRSEPGLTYEQYF. The chain recombines TRBV6-5 with TRBJ2-7, with 7 bases that match TRBD2. V was clipped by 6 bases and J by 2 bases; unmatched bases: 10. The CDR3 length is 15 residues. Per germline, CDR1 MNHEY and CDR2 SVGAGI.

This chain uses TRBV3-1 (or the pseudogene TRBV3-2) with TRBJ2-5, with 10 positions matching TRBD2. The CDR3 contains 15 residues. Per the germline V gene, CDR1 is LGHDT and CDR2 is YNNKEL (reference sequence). V lost 0 bases and J lost 2; bases outside the gene matches: 0. Here the CDR3 reads CASSQDSGGQETQYF. CDR3 coding DNA: TGTGCCAGCAGCCAAGATAGCGGGGGGCAAGAGACCCAGTACTTC.

CDR3 coding DNA: TGTGCCAGCAGTGACGCAGGGGCCGCCAGCAATGAGCAGTTCTTC. Encoded protein: CASSDAGAASNEQFF. This chain links TRBV6-4 with TRBJ2-1, with D tentatively TRBD1 (6 bases). V dropped 2 bases and J dropped 6 bases, with 14 bases sitting between them. The CDR3 has 15 amino acids. The germline V gene has CDR1 MRHNA and CDR2 SNTAGT.

This clone was seen more than once but under ten times. The rearrangement uses TRBV18 and TRBJ1-1, with D unresolved. The CDR3 totals 15 residues. Per germline, CDR1 KGHSH and CDR2 LQKENI. The germline V and J ends were trimmed by 6 bases and 2 bases, with 16 bases remaining between them. This chain's CDR3 is CASSLSRSGNTEAFF. As DNA, the CDR3 is TGTGCCAGCTCCCTCTCTAGAAGTGGCAACACTGAAGCTTTCTTT. Drawing the rest from reference TRBV18 and TRBJ1-1, the complete variable domain is NAGVMQNPRHLVRRRGQEARLRCSPMKGHSHVYWYRQLPEEGLKFMVYLQKENIIDESGMPKERFSAEFPKEGPSILRIQQVVRGDSAAYFCASSLSRSGNTEAFFGQGTRLTVV.

The rearrangement uses TRBV6-5 and TRBJ1-2; 10 bases fit TRBD1. CDR1 MNHEY and CDR2 SVGAGI come from the germline V gene. The CDR3 is 15 residues long. The ends lost 10 bases at V and 6 bases at J; junction bases unmatched: 14. As DNA, the CDR3 is TGTGCCATTAAACCGGGACAGGGGTTTGACGATGGCTACACCTTC. As protein: CAIKPGQGFDDGYTF.

The CDR3 DNA is TGCGCCAGCAGCTTGAATCCCAGGGCCCCGTCCGAGCAGTACTTC. As protein: CASSLNPRAPSEQYF. The chain uses TRBV5-1 and TRBJ2-7; D possibly corresponds to TRBD1 (5 bases). V was trimmed by 1 base and J by 6 bases, leaving 17 bases between them. Germline V gives CDR1 SGHRS, CDR2 YFSETQ. The CDR3 is 15 amino acids.

The chain carries TRBV7-8 and TRBJ1-5; 7 bases map to TRBD1. The trim removed 1 base at V and 4 bases at J, leaving 7 bases unmatched. This CDR3 has 16 residues. Per the germline V gene, CDR1 is SGHVS and CDR2 is FQNEAQ. The CDR3 is CASSLGGGTFNQPQHF. Here the CDR3 DNA reads TGTGCCAGCAGCTTAGGAGGGGGCACTTTTAATCAGCCCCAGCATTTT.

J is TRBJ2-5 and V is TRBV6-5, with D possibly TRBD1 on 6 matching bases. Germline V gene sequence: CDR1 MNHEY, CDR2 SVGAGI. The V end lost 4 bases, the J end lost 4 bases, and 16 bases lay between the germline ends. The CDR3 spans 15 residues. The CDR3, as DNA: TGTGCCAGCAGTTCAACGGGACACCAAAGAGAGACCCAGTACTTC. It yields the protein CASSSTGHQRETQYF.

The chain has TRBV6-5 and TRBJ1-2; a possible D gene is TRBD1 (5 bases). V was cut by 2 bases and J by 3 bases, with 10 bases left in between. Per the germline V gene, CDR1 is MNHEY and CDR2 is SVGAGI. This CDR3 region has 14 residues. In DNA, the CDR3 is TGTGCCAGCAGTTACGCCCAGGGCGACTATGGCTACACCTTC. Protein product: CASSYAQGDYGYTF.

The chain couples TRBV5-1 to TRBJ1-2; D uncertain. V gave up 5 bases and J gave up 2 bases, with 13 bases separating them. The CDR3 has 14 residues. Germline CDR1 SGHRS, CDR2 YFSETQ. As DNA, the CDR3 is TGCGCCAGCAGGAGAGGTCCAGACAACTATGGCTACACCTTC. Protein: CASRRGPDNYGYTF.

The gene calls are TRBV3-1 (or the pseudogene TRBV3-2) and TRBJ2-7; weak D call: TRBD1 (6 bases). Deletions cut 3 bases from V and 2 bases from J, with 11 bases between. Per germline, CDR1 LGHDT and CDR2 YNNKEL (reference sequence). This CDR3 is 14 amino acids long. The CDR3 DNA is TGTGCCAGCAGCCAGGGGGCTGGCGCCTACGAGCAGTACTTC. This gives the protein CASSQGAGAYEQYF.

The rearrangement uses TRBV2 and TRBJ1-2; no firm D call. Germline V CDR1 and CDR2: SNHLY, FYNNEI. The CDR3 is made up of 12 amino acids. The V and J ends lost 8 bases and 2 bases respectively, with 9 bases between them. The CDR3 region is CASEISNYGYTF. The DNA of the CDR3 is TGTGCCAGCGAGATATCCAACTATGGCTACACCTTC.

This chain uses TRBV27 with TRBJ2-3; 11 bases agree with TRBD2. This CDR3 spans 15 amino acids. Germline V gene lookup returns CDR1 MNHEY and CDR2 SMNVEV (reference sequence). Trimming at V came to 6 bases and at J to 4 bases, leaving 6 bases not matched to a gene. In nucleotides, the CDR3 is TGTGCCAGCAGCTCCGATAGCGGGGGGGCAGATACGCAGTATTTT. Translation: CASSSDSGGADTQYF.

The chain combines TRBV2 with TRBJ2-7; maybe TRBD2 (6 bases). The CDR3 length is 13 residues. The V end lost 4 bases, the J end lost 3 bases, and 10 bases lay between the germline ends. Germline assignment: CDR1 SNHLY and CDR2 FYNNEI. The CDR3 reads CASSGAGIYEQYF. CDR3 nucleotides: TGTGCCAGCAGTGGGGCGGGGATCTACGAGCAGTACTTC.

This chain uses TRBV27 with TRBJ1-1; 8 nucleotides line up with TRBD1. From germline, CDR1 is MNHEY and CDR2 SMNVEV (reference sequence). The length of the CDR3 is 14 residues. V was clipped by 5 bases and J by 1 base; unmatched bases: 3. CDR3 in amino acids: CASSRTGGNTEAFF. DNA for the CDR3: TGTGCCAGCAGTCGCACAGGGGGGAACACTGAAGCTTTCTTT.

The J gene is TRBJ2-1, the V gene TRBV6-5; 7 nucleotides match TRBD1. CDR3 length: 15 amino acids. Germline CDR1 MNHEY, CDR2 SVGAGI. V was pared by 8 bases and J by 1 base, with 8 bases of the junction left unmatched. The CDR3 DNA sequence: TGTGCCAGCTTGGGGACAGCAAATTCCTACAATGAGCAGTTCTTC. Translation: CASLGTANSYNEQFF.

The V and J genes are TRBV5-4 and TRBJ2-7; 7 bases agree with TRBD2. The CDR3 is 14 amino acids. V trimming: 3 bases; J trimming: 2 bases; junction bases outside the gene matches: 5. CDR1 and CDR2 (germline): SGHNT, YYREEE (reference sequence). The CDR3 sequence: CASSSTGTTYEQYF. The CDR3 DNA reads TGTGCCAGCAGCTCAACCGGGACTACCTACGAGCAGTACTTC.

This sequence joins TRBV5-5 and TRBJ1-5; D is unresolved. The V gene lost 0 bases and the J gene lost 9 bases, with 10 bases spanning the gap. Germline-derived CDR1 and CDR2 are SGHKS and YYEKEE (reference sequence). The CDR3 totals 13 residues. The CDR3 DNA is TGTGCCAGCAGCTTGGAGGCTGGGCTGCCCCAGCATTTT. Its translation: CASSLEAGLPQHF. The variable domain in full, completed from reference TRBV5-5 and TRBJ1-5, reads DAGVTQSPTHLIKTRGQQVTLRCSPISGHKSVSWYQQVLGQGPQFIFQYYEKEERGRGNFPDRFSARQFPNYSSELNVNALLLGDSALYLCASSLEAGLPQHFGDGTRLSIL.

The chain links TRBV5-8 to TRBJ2-1; TRBD2 matches 9 bases. Trimming cost V 6 bases and J 6 bases; bases outside gene matches: 7. CDR1 and CDR2 from the germline V gene are SGHTS and YDEGEE. This CDR3 region has 14 residues. In DNA, the CDR3 is TGTGCCAGCAAGGGTAGCGGGGGCCTCAATGAGCAGTTCTTC. It specifies CASKGSGGLNEQFF.

The V call is TRBV7-9, the J call TRBJ1-3, with D possibly being TRBD1 (6 bases). There are 16 residues in the CDR3. Between the trimmed V and J ends, which lost 5 bases and 2 bases, there was a span of 16 bases. Germline V gene sequence: CDR1 SEHNR, CDR2 FQNEAQ (reference sequence). The CDR3 protein is CASSPLTGKAGNTIYF. The CDR3 bases are TGTGCCAGCAGCCCGCTGACAGGAAAGGCTGGAAACACCATATATTTT.

The chain is built from TRBV11-2 and TRBJ2-7, with 9 bases fitting TRBD1. V shed 5 bases, J shed 5 bases, and the junction held 7 bases outside the gene matches. Germline CDR1 is SGHAT and CDR2 is FQNNGV. This CDR3 is built from 14 residues. This CDR3 is CASSTGQGKDEQYF. DNA of the CDR3: TGTGCCAGCAGCACGGGACAGGGTAAGGACGAGCAGTACTTC.

J is TRBJ1-5 and V is TRBV27, with D perhaps matching TRBD1 (5 bases). CDR1 MNHEY and CDR2 SMNVEV come from the germline V gene (reference sequence). This CDR3 comprises 16 residues. The V end was cut by 5 bases, the J end by 6 bases, with 20 bases between. Written as DNA, the CDR3 is TGTGCCAGCAGTCTACTATATAGGGGAAGGGGTCAGCCCCAGCATTTT. Encoded protein: CASSLLYRGRGQPQHF.

The genes are TRBV5-1 and TRBJ2-5, with D perhaps TRBD2 (5 bases). Per germline, CDR1 SGHRS and CDR2 YFSETQ. Trimming removed 2 bases at V and 2 bases at J, with 19 bases between. The CDR3 consists of 17 residues. CDR3 in DNA: TGCGCCAGCAGCTTTGGAGTACGGGGAACAGCGCAAGAGACCCAGTACTTC. This sequence encodes CASSFGVRGTAQETQYF.

The chain is built from TRBV11-2 and TRBJ2-3; no firm D call. With 1 base removed from V and 1 base from J, the gap between germline ends came to 9 bases. CDR1 and CDR2 (germline): SGHAT, FQNNGV. The CDR3 contains 15 residues. The CDR3 nucleotides read TGTGCCAGCAGCTTAGGTAGCTTGGGCACAGATACGCAGTATTTT. This codes for CASSLGSLGTDTQYF.

The V gene is TRBV7-9, the J gene TRBJ2-2; TRBD2 matches at 12 bases. The CDR3 sequence is 16 residues long. Germline assignment: CDR1 SEHNR and CDR2 FQNEAQ (reference sequence). V dropped 10 bases and J dropped 1; count of bases not matched to a gene: 7. CDR3 nucleotide sequence: TGTGCCACTCCGACTAGCGGGGGCATGAACACCGGGGAGCTGTTTTTT. This gives the protein CATPTSGGMNTGELFF.

The chain is built from TRBV19 and TRBJ1-2; TRBD1 matches 7 bases. Per germline, CDR1 LNHDA and CDR2 SQIVND (reference sequence). The CDR3 consists of 13 residues. V shed 8 bases and J 3 bases; nucleotides not matched to a gene: 6. The CDR3 loop reads CASGLTGDYGYTF. CDR3 nucleotide sequence: TGTGCCAGTGGACTAACAGGGGACTATGGCTACACCTTC.

The chain has TRBV12-3 or TRBV12-4 and TRBJ1-2, with D unclear. The CDR3 is made up of 12 amino acids. Trimming took off 3 bases at V and 7 bases at J, with 9 bases between the two ends. The CDR3 region is CASSFMEGGYTF. Written as DNA, the CDR3 is TGTGCCAGCAGTTTTATGGAGGGTGGCTACACCTTC.